A selection of T cell receptor beta chains follows, all from one sample in a study of OX40 agonist ivuxolimab in advanced cancers. Produced via immunoSEQ multiplex PCR; TCRdb's table is partial and in-frame only. The table has tens of thousands of clones, roughly 80% seen once. The sample was CD4+ or CD8+ T cells sorted from blood, taken in a trial of the OX40 agonist ivuxolimab. These TCRs come from an adult with an advanced solid tumor such as melanoma, head and neck, liver or kidney cancer. CDR3s include the opening cysteine and the closing phenylalanine or tryptophan. Each record gives: clone size, V gene, J gene, D gene, CDR3 protein, CDR3 DNA. A D gene is named only where the DNA matches it firmly. Not all rows give a size; the values are once, few, many and, for expanded clones, a class.

-,TRBV6-5,TRBJ1-1,-,CASSYRGRGFTEAFF,TGTGCCAGCAGTTACCGCGGTAGGGGTTTCACTGAAGCTTTCTTT
once,TRBV12-2,TRBJ2-3,-,CASRLCPAGGALTDTQYF,TGTGCAAGTCGCTTATGCCCCGCAGGGGGTGCCCTCACAGATACGCAGTATTTT
-,TRBV19,TRBJ1-4,-,CASSIVGSGIEKLFF,TGTGCCAGTAGTATAGTGGGGTCGGGGATTGAAAAACTGTTTTTT
once,TRBV5-1,TRBJ1-5,-,CASSLVPGSAPQHF,TGCGCCAGCAGCTTGGTTCCAGGGTCTGCGCCCCAGCATTTT
-,TRBV2,TRBJ1-1,-,CARSRDTEAFF,TGTGCCAGATCTAGGGACACTGAAGCTTTCTTT
-,TRBV30,TRBJ1-4,-,CAWRRFSGTPTNEKLFF,TGTGCCTGGAGAAGGTTCTCAGGGACCCCAACTAATGAAAAACTGTTTTTT
-,TRBV19,TRBJ2-3,-,CASRLSGTSSTDTQYF,TGTGCTAGTAGGCTTAGCGGAACATCTAGCACAGATACGCAGTATTTT
-,TRBV4-1,TRBJ1-1,-,CASSQEIRRTEAFF,TGCGCCAGCAGCCAAGAAATCCGAAGGACTGAAGCTTTCTTT
-,TRBV7-2,TRBJ2-1,-,CASSLVGGTSYNEQFF,TGTGCCAGCAGCTTAGTTGGGGGTACCTCCTACAATGAGCAGTTCTTC
-,TRBV28,TRBJ1-2,TRBD1,CASRPRQGRNGYTF,TGTGCCAGCAGACCTAGACAGGGGCGGAATGGCTACACCTTC
once,TRBV21-1,TRBJ2-5,-,CASRPLGREETQYF,TGTGCCAGCAGGCCCCTGGGAAGGGAAGAGACCCAGTACTTC
-,TRBV5-1,TRBJ2-2,-,CASSQESGFTGELFF,TGCGCCAGCAGCCAGGAATCCGGTTTTACCGGGGAGCTGTTTTTT
once,TRBV5-1,TRBJ2-1,TRBD2,CASSLALGLAGGGEQFF,TGCGCCAGCAGCTTGGCCCTGGGACTAGCGGGGGGCGGTGAGCAGTTCTTC